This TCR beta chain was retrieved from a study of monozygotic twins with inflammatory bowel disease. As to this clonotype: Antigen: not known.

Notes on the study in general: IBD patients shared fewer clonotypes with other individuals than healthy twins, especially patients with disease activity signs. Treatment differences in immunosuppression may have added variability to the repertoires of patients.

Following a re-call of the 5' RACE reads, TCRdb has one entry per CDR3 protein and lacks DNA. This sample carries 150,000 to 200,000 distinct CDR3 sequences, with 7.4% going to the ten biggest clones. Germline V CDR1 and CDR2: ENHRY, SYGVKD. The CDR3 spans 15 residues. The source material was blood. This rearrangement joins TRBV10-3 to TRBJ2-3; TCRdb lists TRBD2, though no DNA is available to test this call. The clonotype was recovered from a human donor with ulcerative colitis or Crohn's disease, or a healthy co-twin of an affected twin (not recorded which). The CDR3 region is CAISEIRADTDTQYF.